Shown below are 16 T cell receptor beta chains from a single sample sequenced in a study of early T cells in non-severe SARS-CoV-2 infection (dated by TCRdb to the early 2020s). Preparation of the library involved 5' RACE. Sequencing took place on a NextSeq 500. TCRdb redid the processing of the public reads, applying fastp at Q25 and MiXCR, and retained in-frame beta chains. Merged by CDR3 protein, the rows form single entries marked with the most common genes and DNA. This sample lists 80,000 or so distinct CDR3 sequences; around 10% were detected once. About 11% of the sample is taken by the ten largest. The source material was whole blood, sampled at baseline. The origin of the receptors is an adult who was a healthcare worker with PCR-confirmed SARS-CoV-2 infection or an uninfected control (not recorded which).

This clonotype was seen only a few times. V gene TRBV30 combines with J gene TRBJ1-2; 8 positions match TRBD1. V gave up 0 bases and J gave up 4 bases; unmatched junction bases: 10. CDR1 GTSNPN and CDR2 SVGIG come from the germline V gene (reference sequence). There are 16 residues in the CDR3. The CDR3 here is CAWSVDRVHQSYGYTF. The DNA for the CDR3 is TGTGCCTGGAGTGTGGACAGGGTCCATCAGAGCTATGGCTACACCTTC.

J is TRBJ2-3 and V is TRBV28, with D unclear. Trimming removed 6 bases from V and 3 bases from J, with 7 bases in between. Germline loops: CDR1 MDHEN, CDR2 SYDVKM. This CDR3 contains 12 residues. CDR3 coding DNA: TGTGCCAGCAGAACTCAAACAGATACGCAGTATTTT. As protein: CASRTQTDTQYF.

The CDR3 coding sequence is TGTGCCAGCGCTGGTGTGAGGTTCGGTAGGACCGGGGAGCTGTTTTTT. Its translation is CASAGVRFGRTGELFF. The chain recombines TRBV6-6 with TRBJ2-2; D not resolved. The V end was cut by 8 bases, the J end by 5 bases, with 21 bases between. This CDR3 spans 16 amino acids. CDR1 MNHNY and CDR2 SVGAGI come from the germline V gene (reference sequence).

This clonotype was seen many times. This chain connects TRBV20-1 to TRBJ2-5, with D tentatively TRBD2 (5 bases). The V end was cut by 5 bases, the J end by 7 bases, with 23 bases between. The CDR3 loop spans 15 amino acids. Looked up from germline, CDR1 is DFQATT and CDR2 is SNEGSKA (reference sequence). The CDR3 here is CSAFSRELLIWTQYF. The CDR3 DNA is TGCAGTGCTTTCTCTCGGGAATTGCTCATTTGGACCCAGTACTTC.

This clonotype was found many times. The chain's CDR3 is CASSPLGQRDEQYF. The CDR3 DNA reads TGTGCCAGCTCACCCCTGGGACAGAGGGACGAGCAGTACTTC. V usage is TRBV18 and J usage is TRBJ2-7, with TRBD1 matching 7 bases. The CDR3 is made up of 14 amino acids. V shed 3 bases and J 5 bases; nucleotides not matched to a gene: 7. CDR1 and CDR2 (germline): KGHSH, LQKENI.

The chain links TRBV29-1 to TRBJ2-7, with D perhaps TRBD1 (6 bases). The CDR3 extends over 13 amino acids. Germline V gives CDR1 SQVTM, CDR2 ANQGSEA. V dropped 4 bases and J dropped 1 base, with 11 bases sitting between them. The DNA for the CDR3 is TGCAGCGTTGGCGCGACAGGATCCTACGAGCAGTACTTC. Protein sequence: CSVGATGSYEQYF.

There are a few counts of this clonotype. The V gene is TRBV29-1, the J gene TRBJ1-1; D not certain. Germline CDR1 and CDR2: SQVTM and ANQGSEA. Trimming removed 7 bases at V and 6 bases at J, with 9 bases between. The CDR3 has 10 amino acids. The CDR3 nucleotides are TGCAGCGCCTCTCACGCTGAAGCTTTCTTT. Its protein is CSASHAEAFF.

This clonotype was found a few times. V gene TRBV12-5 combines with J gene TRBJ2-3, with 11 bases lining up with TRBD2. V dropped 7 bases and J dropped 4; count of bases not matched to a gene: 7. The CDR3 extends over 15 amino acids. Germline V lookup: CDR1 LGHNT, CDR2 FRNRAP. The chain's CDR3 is CASVVAGGNSDTQYF. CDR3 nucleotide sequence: TGTGCTAGTGTAGTAGCGGGGGGGAACTCAGATACGCAGTATTTT.

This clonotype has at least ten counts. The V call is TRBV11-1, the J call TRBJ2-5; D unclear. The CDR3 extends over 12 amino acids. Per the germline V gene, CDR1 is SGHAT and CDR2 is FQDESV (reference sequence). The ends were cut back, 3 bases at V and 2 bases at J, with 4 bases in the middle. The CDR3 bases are TGTGCCAGCAGCTTCTTACAAGAGACCCAGTACTTC. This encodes CASSFLQETQYF.

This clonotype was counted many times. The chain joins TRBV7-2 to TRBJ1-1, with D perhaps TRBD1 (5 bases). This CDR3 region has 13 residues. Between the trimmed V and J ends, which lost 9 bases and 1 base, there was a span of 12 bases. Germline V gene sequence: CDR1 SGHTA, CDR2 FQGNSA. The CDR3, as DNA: TGTGCCAGTCTGCAGGGCTCGAACACTGAAGCTTTCTTT. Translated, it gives CASLQGSNTEAFF.

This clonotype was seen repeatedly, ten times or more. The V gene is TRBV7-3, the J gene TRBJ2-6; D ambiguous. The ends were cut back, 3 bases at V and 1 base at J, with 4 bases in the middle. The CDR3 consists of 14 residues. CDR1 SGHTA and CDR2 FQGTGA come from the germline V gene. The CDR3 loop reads CASSLKSGANVLTF. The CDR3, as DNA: TGTGCCAGCAGCTTGAAGTCTGGGGCCAACGTCCTGACTTTC.

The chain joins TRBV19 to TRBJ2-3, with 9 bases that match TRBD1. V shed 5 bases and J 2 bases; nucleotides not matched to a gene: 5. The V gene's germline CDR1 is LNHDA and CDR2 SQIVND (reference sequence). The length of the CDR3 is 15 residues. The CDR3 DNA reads TGTGCCAGTAGTTCGGACAGGGGTTACACAGATACGCAGTATTTT. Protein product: CASSSDRGYTDTQYF.

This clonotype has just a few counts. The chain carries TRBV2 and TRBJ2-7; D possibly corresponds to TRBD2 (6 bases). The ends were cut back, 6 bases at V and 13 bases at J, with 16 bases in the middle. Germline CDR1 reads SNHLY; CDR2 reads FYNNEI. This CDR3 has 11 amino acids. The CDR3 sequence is CASRGGTQEYF. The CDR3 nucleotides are TGTGCCAGCAGGGGCGGGACCCAGGAATACTTC.

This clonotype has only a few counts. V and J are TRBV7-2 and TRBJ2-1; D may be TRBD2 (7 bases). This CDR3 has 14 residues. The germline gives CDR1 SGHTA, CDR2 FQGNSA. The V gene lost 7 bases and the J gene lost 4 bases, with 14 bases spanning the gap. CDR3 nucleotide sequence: TGTGCCAGCAACTACAGGGAGGGTTACAATGAGCAGTTCTTC. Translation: CASNYREGYNEQFF.

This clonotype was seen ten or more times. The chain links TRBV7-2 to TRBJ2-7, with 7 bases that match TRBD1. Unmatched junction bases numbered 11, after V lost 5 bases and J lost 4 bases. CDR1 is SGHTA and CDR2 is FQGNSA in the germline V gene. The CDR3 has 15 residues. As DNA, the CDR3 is TGTGCCAGCAGCGAAGGGTGGCAGGGGGTGTACGAGCAGTACTTC. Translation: CASSEGWQGVYEQYF.

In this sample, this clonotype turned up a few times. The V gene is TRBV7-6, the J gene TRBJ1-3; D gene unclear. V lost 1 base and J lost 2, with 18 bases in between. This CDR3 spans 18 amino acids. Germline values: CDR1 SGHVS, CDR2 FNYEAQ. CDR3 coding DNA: TGTGCCAGCAGCTTAGGAGTGGCGTGGGGATCGACTGGAAACACCATATATTTT. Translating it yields CASSLGVAWGSTGNTIYF. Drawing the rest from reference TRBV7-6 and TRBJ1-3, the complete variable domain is GAGVSQSPRYKVTKRGQDVALRCDPISGHVSLYWYRQALGQGPEFLTYFNYEAQQDKSGLPNDRFSAERPEGSISTLTIQRTEQRDSAMYRCASSLGVAWGSTGNTIYFGEGSWLTVV.